These T cell receptor beta chains were read from a single sample in a study of shared clonotypes between healthy human individuals. TCRdb's table, derived via immunoSEQ multiplex PCR, lists solely in-frame clones and lacks some. This sample yields hundreds of thousands of clones, of which over 65% are seen a single time; 9% to 12% belongs to the top ten. The sample was memory CD4+ T cells sorted from blood. The receptor source for this set is a man aged 30-40 years in good health. Each CDR3 is given with its conserved first and last residue. D genes are given only for firm matches.

D gene | J gene | V gene | CDR3 protein
TRBD2 | TRBJ2-1 | TRBV18 | CASSPGGLADSYNEQFF
- | TRBJ1-1 | TRBV9 | CASSVGLGVSNTEAFF
- | TRBJ1-2 | TRBV5-6 | CASSLPAGDNYGYTF
- | TRBJ2-4 | TRBV11-2 | CASSRVVGSNIQYF
- | TRBJ2-7 | TRBV14 | CASSHLGLRTTGEQYF
- | TRBJ2-5 | TRBV5-1 | CASSIQGGETQYF
- | TRBJ1-5 | TRBV18 | CASTIQENQPQHF
TRBD2 | TRBJ2-5 | TRBV18 | CASSPSLRDYEETQYF
- | TRBJ2-7 | TRBV28 | CASSLHYEQYF
- | TRBJ1-1 | TRBV28 | CASRPGGDTEAFF
- | TRBJ2-2 | TRBV10-3 | CAISEVSGVGTGELFF
- | TRBJ1-4 | TRBV27 | CASSYPGPRVKLFF
- | TRBJ1-1 | TRBV9 | CASSVSGAGNTEAFF
- | TRBJ1-3 | TRBV11-2 | CASSDRPVSGNTIYF
- | TRBJ1-4 | TRBV7-2 | CASSYAGTTNEKLFF
- | TRBJ2-5 | TRBV9 | CASSPAHGSVTAQYF
- | TRBJ2-5 | TRBV28 | CASRRGRGRETQYF
- | TRBJ1-1 | TRBV5-1 | CASSPSGDGTEAFF
TRBD2 | TRBJ2-7 | TRBV28 | CASMSGRTYEQYF
- | TRBJ1-1 | TRBV2 | CASEQGLNTEAFF
TRBD1 | TRBJ1-2 | TRBV28 | CASSLPGTGYGYTF
- | TRBJ2-1 | TRBV6-1 | CASSEGSSYNEQFF
- | TRBJ2-1 | TRBV10-1 | CASSDSRKGGYNEQFF
- | TRBJ2-2 | TRBV7-3 | CASSLRLGVTGELFF
TRBD1 | TRBJ1-1 | TRBV4-1 | CASSQERQGTEAFF
- | TRBJ1-4 | TRBV7-2 | CASSLGRTEELFF
TRBD1 | TRBJ2-7 | TRBV5-6 | CASSFLPTGSLSYEQYF
- | TRBJ1-1 | TRBV7-8 | CASGIQAGSQNTEAFF
TRBD1 | TRBJ1-2 | TRBV19 | CASSIDRQGFDGYTF
TRBD1 | TRBJ2-7 | TRBV2 | CASKSPGQDTYEQYF
- | TRBJ2-3 | TRBV19 | CASNPTSGTTQYF
TRBD2 | TRBJ2-7 | TRBV4-2 | CASSQYLGGTSGSSYEQYF
TRBD1 | TRBJ1-1 | TRBV9 | CASSTRGQVHEAFF
- | TRBJ1-2 | TRBV19 | CASSIQPWEGYTF
- | TRBJ2-5 | TRBV5-1 | CASSFQIQETQYF
TRBD2 | TRBJ2-5 | TRBV28 | CASSQAGDSETQYF
- | TRBJ1-4 | TRBV5-1 | CASSRDGGNEKLFF
- | TRBJ2-1 | TRBV7-7 | CASSSLGSSYNEQFF
TRBD1 | TRBJ1-1 | TRBV12-5 | CASGTERGLDF
TRBD2 | TRBJ2-7 | TRBV28 | CASSPLSSGSRQYF
- | TRBJ2-4 | TRBV14 | CASSQDYLNIQYF
TRBD1 | TRBJ1-5 | TRBV2 | CASARDSGGDQPQHF
- | TRBJ2-7 | TRBV9 | CASSVTASGGGRWEVQYF
- | TRBJ1-4 | TRBV28 | CASSLVSHNEKLFF
- | TRBJ1-1 | TRBV18 | CASSPDRVHEAFF
TRBD1 | TRBJ1-2 | TRBV5-6 | CASSLGQGYRGYTF
- | TRBJ2-1 | TRBV9 | CASSVRPASVDEQFF
- | TRBJ1-6 | TRBV18 | CASSPTVSNSPLHF
- | TRBJ1-5 | TRBV28 | CASSTPQGPHQPQHF